This T cell receptor beta chain was found in a study of blood T cells in healthy people across ages. Those donating, healthy Caucasian individuals from Russia, were aged roughly 6 to 100. A second PCR of about 6 to 11 cycles used a sample-barcoded 5' primer and a J-beta primer mix. TCRdb re-derived calls from the 5' RACE reads in MiXCR, one entry per CDR3 protein. This sample yields 1.5 million to 2 million distinct CDR3 sequences, of which roughly two fifths are seen a single time; 20% to 25% belongs to the top ten. Notes on this clonotype: The antigen is undetermined.

Study-level points and caveats: TCR beta diversity was tightly associated with the proportion of naive T cells. Per million T cells, TCR beta diversity dropped roughly linearly as age increased. Shifts in expanded clonotypes may have been confounded by donor CMV status, which was unknown.

The V gene's germline CDR1 is KGHSH and CDR2 LQKENI. The V gene lost 3 bases and the J gene lost 5 bases, with 14 bases spanning the gap. This CDR3 spans 15 amino acids. Material for sequencing was blood. The V gene is TRBV18, the J gene TRBJ1-5; D not resolved. The origin of this receptor is a human donor in good health. Written as DNA, the CDR3 is TGTGCCAGCTCACCTAACGCACCAAGGGATCAGCCCCAGCATTTT. Protein product: CASSPNAPRDQPQHF. Variable domain in full (rest from reference TRBV18 and TRBJ1-5): NAGVMQNPRHLVRRRGQEARLRCSPMKGHSHVYWYRQLPEEGLKFMVYLQKENIIDESGMPKERFSAEFPKEGPSILRIQQVVRGDSAAYFCASSPNAPRDQPQHFGDGTRLSIL.